The clone carrying this T cell receptor (beta chain) was detected a few times. The antigen is unknown. Additional DNA sequences in this sample encode the identical CDR3. With 60 Vbeta and 13 Jbeta primers, the PCR was carried out. Assay: immunoSEQ multiplex PCR; the TCRdb copy retains only in-frame clones and omits some. The table lists approximately 74,000 clones, over 75% of them singletons. The data are from a study of cytomegalovirus exposure and HLA in healthy donors. Study in general: As an earlier analysis found, roughly 180 million T cells yielded approximately 100 million unique TCR beta sequences. Overall study findings and caveats: It is likely that the observed cluster of highly shared sequence variants was a sequencing artifact. Whilst most TCR sequences proved rare, a subset of public TCRs occurred across many donors.

This CDR3 spans 16 amino acids. V shed 0 bases and J 2 bases; nucleotides not matched to a gene: 3. CDR1 SGHRS and CDR2 YFSETQ come from the germline V gene. The specimen was PBMCs. V usage is TRBV5-1 and J usage is TRBJ2-5, with 11 bases fitting TRBD2. This receptor was taken from a middle-aged man in good health and CMV-seronegative. DNA for the CDR3: TGCGCCAGCAGCTTGGCGTTAGCGGGGGGGCAAGAGACCCAGTACTTC. It is translated as CASSLALAGGQETQYF.